Listed here are 21 T cell receptor beta chains from one sample, sequenced in a study of blood T cells in healthy people across ages. A second PCR of roughly 7 to 11 cycles used a sample-barcoded 5' primer and a J-beta primer mix. MiXCR was run by TCRdb on the 5' RACE reads, yielding one entry per CDR3 protein. The data show roughly 700,000 distinct CDR3 sequences, around 48% seen once. Sequencing was carried out using blood. These receptors were obtained from a woman aged 55-70 years in good health.

This clonotype has just a few counts. This chain links TRBV6-2 or TRBV6-3 with TRBJ2-3; 8 bases match TRBD2. The CDR3 has 14 amino acids. Germline trimming cut 2 bases from V and 3 bases from J; bases unmatched to any gene: 1. CDR1 and CDR2 (germline): MNHEY, SVGEGT. Written as DNA, the CDR3 is TGTGCCAGCAGTTACGAGCGGGAGACAGATACGCAGTATTTT. Its protein is CASSYERETDTQYF.

This clonotype has at least ten counts. The chain couples TRBV20-1 to TRBJ1-6; 7 nucleotides agree with TRBD1. The CDR3 is made up of 14 amino acids. Germline values: CDR1 DFQATT, CDR2 SNEGSKA (reference sequence). Trimming took 3 bases from V and 6 from J; bases not matched to a gene: 5. In DNA, the CDR3 is TGCAGTGCTAGGGAGGGGACAGTTAATTCACCCCTCCACTTT. This codes for CSAREGTVNSPLHF.

The chain couples TRBV20-1 to TRBJ2-1; 12 bases align to TRBD2. CDR1 is DFQATT, CDR2 SNEGSKA, per germline (reference sequence). With 6 bases clipped from V and 7 bases from J, the junction kept 7 bases outside the gene matches. The CDR3 is 14 amino acids. CDR3 sequence: CSATSGRLRNEQFF. DNA of the CDR3: TGCAGTGCGACTAGCGGGAGATTAAGGAATGAGCAGTTCTTC.

This chain uses TRBV27 with TRBJ2-7; D remains unclear. V lost 5 bases, J lost 6 bases, and 8 bases lay in between. Germline CDR1 is MNHEY and CDR2 is SMNVEV (reference sequence). The CDR3 extends over 11 amino acids. Here the CDR3 DNA reads TGTGCCAGCAGTCACCAGCGCGAGCAGTACTTC. This gives the protein CASSHQREQYF.

This clonotype was detected a few times. The chain recombines TRBV20-1 with TRBJ2-5, with D possibly TRBD2 on 5 matching bases. The CDR3 loop spans 14 amino acids. V lost 0 bases and J 10 bases, leaving 18 bases between the germline ends. Germline V gives CDR1 DFQATT, CDR2 SNEGSKA (reference sequence). This CDR3 reads CSARDHAGPGIQYF. CDR3 DNA: TGCAGTGCTAGAGATCACGCGGGCCCCGGGATCCAGTACTTC.

The chain joins TRBV7-3 to TRBJ2-2, with 10 nucleotides matching TRBD2. CDR3 length: 14 residues. Germline V gene lookup returns CDR1 SGHTA and CDR2 FQGTGA. V lost 8 bases, J lost 5 bases, and 5 bases stayed unmatched. Written as DNA, the CDR3 is TGTGCCAGCGCCGGGACTAGCGCTACCGGGGAGCTGTTTTTT. This translates into CASAGTSATGELFF.

This clonotype was observed a few times. V and J are TRBV6-5 and TRBJ2-2; D is possibly TRBD1 (6 bases). The CDR3 runs to 14 residues. Trimming pared 6 bases from V and 1 base from J, leaving 9 bases between. The V gene's germline CDR1 is MNHEY and CDR2 SVGAGI. The CDR3 DNA reads as TGTGCCAGCAGGTCGGGACAGAACACCGGGGAGCTGTTTTTT. The encoded protein is CASRSGQNTGELFF.

The rearrangement uses TRBV6-2 or TRBV6-3 and TRBJ2-1; possibly TRBD1 for D (6 bases). CDR3 length equals 14 residues. Trimming took 6 bases from V and 4 from J, leaving 13 bases between them. CDR1 and CDR2 from the germline V gene are MNHEY and SVGEGT. The CDR3 spells CASRGRGRYNEQFF. DNA for the CDR3: TGTGCCAGCAGGGGCAGGGGCCGATACAATGAGCAGTTCTTC.

This clonotype was seen a single time. The chain employs TRBV28 and TRBJ2-2; the match to TRBD1 covers 7 bases. Per germline, CDR1 MDHEN and CDR2 SYDVKM. V was pared by 4 bases and J by 0 bases, with 2 bases of the junction left unmatched. CDR3 length: 15 residues. CDR3 in amino acids: CASSYGTANTGELFF. The CDR3 nucleotides are TGTGCCAGCAGTTACGGGACAGCGAACACCGGGGAGCTGTTTTTT.

The gene calls are TRBV20-1 and TRBJ2-3, with 9 bases that match TRBD2. This CDR3 comprises 15 residues. The J segment lost 4 bases and the V segment lost 5 bases, leaving 10 bases of the junction unmatched. The germline V gene has CDR1 DFQATT and CDR2 SNEGSKA (reference sequence). The CDR3 here is CSAGRLAVRADTQYF. CDR3 coding DNA: TGCAGTGCTGGGAGACTAGCGGTTCGGGCAGATACGCAGTATTTT.

This clonotype was seen just once. A single base separates this from a much larger clone, so it may be a read error. The chain couples TRBV6-2 or TRBV6-3 to TRBJ2-3; D remains ambiguous. CDR3 length: 12 amino acids. Trimming pared 6 bases from V and 2 bases from J, leaving 6 bases between. Germline CDR1 reads MNHEY; CDR2 reads SVGEGT. CDR3 in amino acids: CASREYTDTQYF. The CDR3 DNA sequence: TGTGCCAGCAGGGAATACACAGATACGCAGTATTTT.

The J gene is TRBJ2-6, the V gene TRBV28, with 10 bases lining up with TRBD1. V lost 7 bases, J lost 1 base, and 4 bases stayed unmatched. Germline-derived CDR1 and CDR2 are MDHEN and SYDVKM. CDR3 size: 16 residues. The CDR3 nucleotides are TGTGCCAGCATTGGACAGGGGGTATCTGGGGCCAACGTCCTGACTTTC. Encoded protein: CASIGQGVSGANVLTF.

The genes are TRBV6-1 and TRBJ2-7, with D possibly matching TRBD2 (6 bases). Trimming took off 1 base at V and 3 bases at J, with 16 bases between the two ends. The CDR3 sequence is 16 residues long. The germline gives CDR1 MNHNS, CDR2 SASEGT. CDR3 DNA: TGTGCCAGCAGTGAAGGGTCGGGAGCGGCAGACTACGAGCAGTACTTC. The encoded protein is CASSEGSGAADYEQYF.

Concerning this clonotype itself: The junction does not match germline at one end; this may be a read error. The chain links TRBV7-7 to TRBJ2-7; possible D gene TRBD2, 5 bases. Germline lookup yields CDR1 SSHAT and CDR2 FNYEAQ (reference sequence). The CDR3 sequence is 16 residues long. CDR3 nucleotides: TGTGCTAGCAGCCCATACCCCAGAGGGAGAACCTACGAGCAGTACTTC. Translation gives CASSPYPRGRTYEQYF.

This clonotype was found once. The chain carries TRBV24-1 and TRBJ2-1, with 15 bases fitting TRBD2. Losses at the gene ends were 5 bases for V and 0 bases for J; bases not matched to a gene: 7. The germline CDR1 and CDR2 sequences are KGHDR and SFDVKD. CDR3 length: 19 residues. The CDR3 here is CATSAAGLAGGSSYNEQFF. The CDR3 bases are TGTGCCACCAGTGCCGCGGGACTAGCGGGAGGCAGCTCCTACAATGAGCAGTTCTTC.

This rearrangement joins TRBV6-5 to TRBJ2-1, with D hard to call. The CDR3 totals 16 residues. Germline V gene lookup returns CDR1 MNHEY and CDR2 SVGAGI. Between the trimmed V and J ends, which lost 7 bases and 4 bases, there was a span of 20 bases. The CDR3 nucleotides are TGTGCCAGCAAAATTGGCCCAAGACACGGATACAATGAGCAGTTCTTC. Amino acids: CASKIGPRHGYNEQFF.

This clonotype has just a few counts. The rearrangement joins TRBV20-1 to TRBJ2-5; D remains ambiguous. V shed 1 base and J shed 4 bases, with 7 bases lying between them. The CDR3 has 12 residues. The germline CDR1 and CDR2 sequences are DFQATT and SNEGSKA (reference sequence). The CDR3 nucleotides read TGCAGTGCTAGAGTCCGGGTAGAGACCCAGTACTTC. Translated, it gives CSARVRVETQYF.

The V call is TRBV7-2, the J call TRBJ2-3, with 13 nucleotides matching TRBD2. The CDR3 has 16 amino acids. Looked up from germline, CDR1 is SGHTA and CDR2 is FQGNSA. Germline trimming cut 4 bases from V and 4 bases from J; bases unmatched to any gene: 5. The CDR3 DNA follows: TGTGCCAGCAGCTCGGGACTAGCGGGGCGGTCAGATACGCAGTATTTT. The encoded protein is CASSSGLAGRSDTQYF. The variable domain in full, with the rest retrieved from reference TRBV7-2 and TRBJ2-3, is GAGVSQSPSNKVTEKGKDVELRCDPISGHTALYWYRQSLGQGLEFLIYFQGNSAPDKSGLPSDRFSAERTGGSVSTLTIQRTQQEDSAVYLCASSSGLAGRSDTQYFGPGTRLTVL.

V usage is TRBV7-2 and J usage is TRBJ2-7, with D possibly being TRBD2 (6 bases). Per germline, CDR1 SGHTA and CDR2 FQGNSA. The CDR3 contains 14 residues. V was clipped by 5 bases and J by 2 bases, with 13 bases between them. The DNA for the CDR3 is TGTGCCAGCAGCCCAAGGCCGGGGGCCTACGAGCAGTACTTC. Translated, it gives CASSPRPGAYEQYF.

V usage is TRBV6-2 or TRBV6-3 and J usage is TRBJ2-1; weak D call: TRBD2 (6 bases). V shed 10 bases and J shed 4 bases, with 14 bases lying between them. CDR3 length equals 13 residues. Per the germline V gene, CDR1 is MNHEY and CDR2 is SVGEGT. The CDR3 sequence: CAILSSVYNEQFF. Written as DNA, the CDR3 is TGTGCCATCCTTTCTAGCGTTTACAATGAGCAGTTCTTC.

The chain couples TRBV12-3 or TRBV12-4 to TRBJ1-5; D uncertain. V lost 5 bases and J 3 bases, leaving 14 bases between the germline ends. The CDR3 has 15 amino acids. CDR3 DNA: TGTGCCAGCAGTATCAGTGGTGGCAACAATCAGCCCCAGCATTTT. Its translation is CASSISGGNNQPQHF.